What follows are 3 T cell receptor beta chains derived from one specimen sequenced in a study of regulatory T cells in long-lasting Graves disease. Time point specified: persistent/refractory GD, antithyroid drugs over 5 years with positive TRAb. RNA isolated from PBMCs was used to make the TCR library. Building the TCR beta libraries relied on iRepertoire HTBI primers, and CDR3 regions underwent Arm-PCR. In TCRdb, the multiplex PCR reads were re-called with MiXCR into one record per CDR3 protein. The sample has some 470,000 distinct CDR3 sequences, 20% to 25% seen once. This material consisted of peripheral blood mononuclear cells (PBMCs), taken when the disease was refractory, from a patient treated with antithyroid drugs. The receptors derive from a female donor with Graves disease.

This clonotype came up many times. The chain is built from TRBV18 and TRBJ1-1, with D unclear. This CDR3 has 14 amino acids. Trimming left V 4 bases short and J 3 bases short, with 12 bases between. CDR1 KGHSH and CDR2 LQKENI come from the germline V gene. CDR3: CASSRVGRHTEAFF. In nucleotides, the CDR3 is TGTGCCAGCTCACGAGTGGGCAGACACACTGAAGCTTTCTTT.

V usage is TRBV29-1 and J usage is TRBJ2-2; 7 bases align to TRBD2. The germline CDR1 and CDR2 sequences are SQVTM and ANQGSEA. The V gene end was trimmed by 1 base and the J gene end by 1 base; junction bases not matched to a gene: 6. The CDR3 has 16 amino acids. The CDR3 sequence: CSVEGASGLNTGELFF. The CDR3 DNA sequence: TGCAGCGTTGAAGGGGCTAGCGGCTTGAACACCGGGGAGCTGTTTTTT.

The V call is TRBV6-2 or TRBV6-3, the J call TRBJ2-7; D call uncertain. Germline CDR1 reads MNHEY; CDR2 reads SVGEGT. This CDR3 is 16 amino acids long. Trimming removed 5 bases at V and 6 bases at J, with 23 bases between. Written as DNA, the CDR3 is TGTGCCAGCAGTCCCACGGGTCTCAGCGCTATGGGCGAGCAGTACTTC. Translating gives CASSPTGLSAMGEQYF.